The 25 T cell receptor beta chains below were found in one sample sequenced in a study of T cell changes during pregnancy in multiple sclerosis. Only in-frame clones appear in the TCRdb table, and some are missing; sequencing was by immunoSEQ multiplex PCR. The sample yields over 35,000 clones, around 92% seen once. The sample consisted of peripheral blood. These receptors originate from a female donor with multiple sclerosis, enrolled in a pregnancy study.

J is TRBJ1-5 and V is TRBV18; no reliable D call. Germline V gives CDR1 KGHSH, CDR2 LQKENI. The CDR3 length is 13 residues. Trimming cost V 2 bases and J 4 bases, with 6 bases left between them. The CDR3 loop reads CASSPSVNQPQHF. CDR3 nucleotides: TGTGCCAGCTCACCATCGGTTAATCAGCCCCAGCATTTT. The variable domain in full, completed from reference TRBV18 and TRBJ1-5, reads NAGVMQNPRHLVRRRGQEARLRCSPMKGHSHVYWYRQLPEEGLKFMVYLQKENIIDESGMPKERFSAEFPKEGPSILRIQQVVRGDSAAYFCASSPSVNQPQHFGDGTRLSIL.

This clone came up a few times. The CDR3 spells CASSRDSHQPQHF. DNA of the CDR3: TGTGCCAGCAGCCGGGACAGTCATCAGCCCCAGCATTTT. V and J are TRBV7-9 and TRBJ1-5, with TRBD1 matching over 7 bases. The CDR3 runs to 13 residues. Trimming removed 5 bases from V and 5 bases from J; junction bases left unmatched: 3. Germline V gives CDR1 SEHNR, CDR2 FQNEAQ (reference sequence). Supplemented by reference TRBV7-9 and TRBJ1-5, the full variable domain reads DTGVSQNPRHKITKRGQNVTFRCDPISEHNRLYWYRQTLGQGPEFLTYFQNEAQLEKSRLLSDRFSAERPKGSFSTLEIQRTEQGDSAMYLCASSRDSHQPQHFGDGTRLSIL.

V gene TRBV7-8 combines with J gene TRBJ1-3; D is unclear. Germline V lookup: CDR1 SGHVS, CDR2 FQNEAQ. V lost 1 base to trimming and J lost 4 bases, with 8 bases between them. The CDR3 is made up of 14 amino acids. CDR3 sequence reads: CASSLGSQGNTIYF. The CDR3 region has the DNA TGTGCCAGCAGCTTAGGGAGTCAGGGAAACACCATATATTTT.

This chain joins TRBV5-1 and TRBJ2-5; D unresolved. Trimming took 3 bases from V and 5 from J, leaving 14 bases between them. CDR3 length: 14 residues. From germline, CDR1 is SGHRS and CDR2 YFSETQ. Here the CDR3 reads CASSSSPPRETQYF. The CDR3 nucleotides read TGCGCCAGCAGCTCCTCACCCCCCAGGGAGACCCAGTACTTC.

The rearrangement links TRBV20-1 to TRBJ1-1; D is undetermined. Per germline, CDR1 DFQATT and CDR2 SNEGSKA (reference sequence). V dropped 1 base and J dropped 4 bases, with 4 bases sitting between them. The CDR3 runs 11 residues. This chain's CDR3 is CSARAPTEAFF. The CDR3 DNA is TGCAGTGCTAGAGCCCCCACTGAAGCTTTCTTT.

The chain recombines TRBV5-1 with TRBJ2-5; maybe TRBD2 (6 bases). In germline, CDR1 is SGHRS, CDR2 YFSETQ. V dropped 6 bases and J dropped 0 bases, with 21 bases sitting between them. This CDR3 spans 17 amino acids. The CDR3 reads CASTYPRRGKYQETQYF. CDR3 sequence (DNA): TGCGCCAGCACCTACCCCCGTCGGGGGAAGTACCAAGAGACCCAGTACTTC.

V is TRBV5-6 and J is TRBJ2-1; the D gene is possibly TRBD2 (6 bases). The V end was cut by 5 bases, the J end by 6 bases, with 12 bases between. In germline, CDR1 is SGHDT, CDR2 YYEEEE. The CDR3 is 13 residues long. The CDR3 region has the DNA TGTGCCAGCAGGAGGACTACTAGCAATGAGCAGTTCTTC. Its translation: CASRRTTSNEQFF.

In this sample, this clone turned up a few times. The gene calls are TRBV6-1 and TRBJ2-5, with 10 bases aligning to TRBD2. Germline-derived CDR1 and CDR2 are MNHNS and SASEGT. V dropped 4 bases and J dropped 5; count of bases not matched to a gene: 19. The CDR3 is 19 residues long. Here the CDR3 reads CASSVMAASSGRAGETQYF. CDR3 in DNA: TGTGCCAGCAGTGTGATGGCCGCGTCGAGCGGGAGGGCCGGGGAGACCCAGTACTTC.

The rearrangement uses TRBV14 and TRBJ1-4; possibly TRBD1 for D (5 bases). Deletions cut 4 bases from V and 5 bases from J, with 11 bases between. Germline lookup yields CDR1 SGHDN and CDR2 FVKESK. The CDR3 spans 14 residues. In nucleotides, the CDR3 is TGTGCCAGCAGCCTAAGGGACGTCAATGAAAAACTGTTTTTT. Protein product: CASSLRDVNEKLFF.

The CDR3, as DNA: TGTGCCAGTACCGACGAGGCTGGGGCCAACGTCCTGACTTTC. It is translated as CASTDEAGANVLTF. This rearrangement joins TRBV19 to TRBJ2-6, with D hard to call. The V gene lost 7 bases and the J gene lost 2 bases, with 9 bases spanning the gap. From germline, CDR1 is LNHDA and CDR2 SQIVND (reference sequence). The CDR3 runs 14 residues.

For the CDR3, the DNA is TGTGCCAGCTCCCCAGGGTCCCAAGAGACCCAGTACTTC. Amino acids: CASSPGSQETQYF. The chain combines TRBV18 with TRBJ2-5; perhaps TRBD1 as D (5 bases). Trimming stripped 6 bases from V and 1 base from J, with 9 bases between. The CDR3 runs 13 residues. The germline V gene has CDR1 KGHSH and CDR2 LQKENI.

The chain couples TRBV5-4 to TRBJ2-2; D is perhaps TRBD2 (6 bases). The CDR3 length is 17 residues. Trimming pared 2 bases from V and 1 base from J, leaving 15 bases between. The germline CDR1 and CDR2 sequences are SGHNT and YYREEE (reference sequence). The CDR3: CASSFLTGLLNTGELFF. The DNA for the CDR3 is TGTGCCAGCAGCTTTCTTACGGGACTCCTGAACACCGGGGAGCTGTTTTTT.

This chain uses TRBV18 with TRBJ1-2; no firm D call. V lost 6 bases and J 3 bases, leaving 14 bases between the germline ends. The CDR3 totals 14 residues. Germline V gene lookup returns CDR1 KGHSH and CDR2 LQKENI. CDR3 loop: CASSPPAGDYGYTF. DNA for the CDR3: TGTGCCAGCTCCCCCCCGGCAGGCGACTATGGCTACACCTTC.

This chain connects TRBV6-4 to TRBJ2-3; tentatively, D is TRBD1 (6 bases). Germline values: CDR1 MRHNA, CDR2 SNTAGT. V gave up 2 bases and J gave up 3 bases, with 6 bases separating them. The CDR3 has 13 amino acids. The CDR3 coding sequence is TGTGCCAGCAGTGACAGGGGGACAGATACGCAGTATTTT. It codes for CASSDRGTDTQYF.

For the CDR3, the DNA is TGTGCCAGCAGTTCCGGACAGTATAGCAATCAGCCCCAGCATTTT. This gives the protein CASSSGQYSNQPQHF. The chain combines TRBV27 with TRBJ1-5; weak D call: TRBD1 (6 bases). CDR1 is MNHEY and CDR2 is SMNVEV in the germline V gene (reference sequence). This CDR3 spans 15 amino acids. V lost 4 bases to trimming and J lost 0 bases, with 10 bases between them.

The CDR3 loop is CASSYRDRGNYEQYF. The DNA for the CDR3 is TGTGCCAGCAGTTACAGGGACAGGGGTAACTACGAGCAGTACTTC. This chain links TRBV6-6 with TRBJ2-7; 10 bases map to TRBD1. Trimming at V came to 2 bases and at J to 3 bases, leaving 4 bases not matched to a gene. CDR3 length equals 15 residues. The germline gives CDR1 MNHNY, CDR2 SVGAGI (reference sequence).

The genes are TRBV6-5 and TRBJ2-1; D is ambiguous. Trimming shortened V by 0 bases and J by 7 bases, and 10 bases separated the two germline ends. CDR1 and CDR2 (germline): MNHEY, SVGAGI. The CDR3 is 14 amino acids. CDR3 sequence: CASSYSYGQNEQFF. CDR3 DNA: TGTGCCAGCAGTTACTCCTATGGGCAGAATGAGCAGTTCTTC.

The V and J genes are TRBV6-4 and TRBJ2-3; the match to TRBD1 covers 7 bases. The germline V gene has CDR1 MRHNA and CDR2 SNTAGT. The CDR3 length is 14 residues. V shed 4 bases and J 3 bases; nucleotides not matched to a gene: 4. The CDR3, as DNA: TGTGCCAGCAGTGGGGGGACAGAAACAGATACGCAGTATTTT. Translation: CASSGGTETDTQYF.

This clone was counted a single time. V usage is TRBV4-3 and J usage is TRBJ1-1; D unclear. With 1 base removed from V and 1 base from J, the gap between germline ends came to 7 bases. Germline-derived CDR1 and CDR2 are LGHNA and YSLEER. The CDR3 is 14 residues long. CDR3 nucleotide sequence: TGCGCCAGCAGCCAAGCCATAGGGAACACTGAAGCTTTCTTT. Its translation: CASSQAIGNTEAFF.

V usage is TRBV28 and J usage is TRBJ2-1; D gene ambiguous. V was trimmed by 3 bases and J by 7 bases, leaving 13 bases between them. This CDR3 has 14 residues. Germline loops: CDR1 MDHEN, CDR2 SYDVKM. DNA of the CDR3: TGTGCCAGCAGTTTGACACGTGCTGAAAATGAGCAGTTCTTC. Its protein product is CASSLTRAENEQFF.

This chain connects TRBV4-1 to TRBJ2-1; 7 positions agree with TRBD2. Trimming took 7 bases from V and 8 from J; bases not matched to a gene: 17. The germline V gene has CDR1 MGHRA and CDR2 YSYEKL. The length of the CDR3 is 16 residues. CDR3 in DNA: TGCGCCAGCACCCTTCGTTTGAAGCGGGATTTCGATGAGCAGTTCTTC. Protein sequence: CASTLRLKRDFDEQFF.

The chain recombines TRBV4-3 with TRBJ2-7, with D maybe TRBD2 (5 bases). This CDR3 comprises 15 residues. Trimming removed 6 bases at V and 4 bases at J, with 19 bases between. Germline CDR1 and CDR2: LGHNA and YSLEER. This chain's CDR3 is CASSPNFPTSYEQYF. The CDR3 DNA sequence: TGCGCCAGCAGTCCTAATTTTCCCACTAGTTACGAGCAGTACTTC.

The V call is TRBV14, the J call TRBJ1-1; D is unresolved. This CDR3 region has 13 residues. Trimming took 2 bases from V and 1 from J, leaving 5 bases between them. In germline, CDR1 is SGHDN, CDR2 FVKESK. The CDR3 sequence is CASSQSRNTEAFF. The CDR3 bases are TGTGCCAGCAGCCAATCACGGAACACTGAAGCTTTCTTT. Supplemented by reference TRBV14 and TRBJ1-1, the full variable domain reads EAGVTQFPSHSVIEKGQTVTLRCDPISGHDNLYWYRRVMGKEIKFLLHFVKESKQDESGMPNNRFLAERTGGTYSTLKVQPAELEDSGVYFCASSQSRNTEAFFGQGTRLTVV.

This chain joins TRBV5-1 and TRBJ2-7, with D perhaps TRBD1 (6 bases). This CDR3 is 15 amino acids long. V shed 0 bases and J shed 7 bases, with 17 bases lying between them. Germline V gives CDR1 SGHRS, CDR2 YFSETQ. The CDR3 sequence: CASSLEGQFTWEQYF. Written as DNA, the CDR3 is TGCGCCAGCAGCTTGGAGGGACAATTTACTTGGGAGCAGTACTTC.

The rearrangement links TRBV5-1 to TRBJ1-5; 7 bases match TRBD1. The CDR3 runs to 15 residues. Germline V CDR1 and CDR2: SGHRS, YFSETQ. V shed 1 base, J shed 3 bases, and the junction held 4 bases outside the gene matches. CDR3: CASSLTGEANQPQHF. DNA for the CDR3: TGCGCCAGCAGCTTGACAGGGGAAGCCAATCAGCCCCAGCATTTT. Using reference TRBV5-1 and TRBJ1-5 for the parts outside the CDR3, the full variable domain is KAGVTQTPRYLIKTRGQQVTLSCSPISGHRSVSWYQQTPGQGLQFLFEYFSETQRNKGNFPGRFSGRQFSNSRSEMNVSTLELGDSALYLCASSLTGEANQPQHFGDGTRLSIL.